The rows below give T cell receptor beta chains drawn from one sample of a study of cytomegalovirus exposure and HLA in healthy donors. Generated by immunoSEQ multiplex PCR, the TCRdb table keeps only in-frame clones and is missing some. The sample has 100,000 to 150,000 clones; roughly 80% are singletons. The sample was PBMCs. These receptors originate from a woman between 40 and 55 years old in good health and CMV-seropositive. Each CDR3 is given without its conserved first and last residue. A D gene is named only where the DNA matches it firmly.

D gene	V gene	J gene	CDR3 protein
NA	TRBV7-2	TRBJ1-5	ASSFVAGPNSNQPQH
NA	TRBV28	TRBJ1-1	ASSLPGRTEAF
TRBD1	TRBV28	TRBJ2-3	ASSTIMTGDTQY
TRBD1	TRBV7-9	TRBJ2-3	ASTRGPEVIGTDTQY
NA	TRBV5-4	TRBJ1-1	ASSLAYQGPTEAF
TRBD1	TRBV7-2	TRBJ2-3	ASSEGRQGYFSDTQY
TRBD1	TRBV10-2	TRBJ1-4	ASRRGQGGEKLF
NA	TRBV9	TRBJ1-1	ASSVDTGVNTEAF
NA	TRBV15	TRBJ2-7	ATSREGGMLGNEQY
TRBD1	TRBV19	TRBJ2-1	ASSTDRGLYNEQF
TRBD2	TRBV7-3	TRBJ2-3	ASSARLAGVADTQY
TRBD2	TRBV11-2	TRBJ2-1	ASSLDGGRDNEQF
TRBD2	TRBV9	TRBJ2-7	ASSVRAGGLLPYEQY
NA	TRBV10-1	TRBJ2-5	ASSVVRLPKETQY
NA	TRBV19	TRBJ2-1	ASLNRGGPTRGEQF
TRBD1	TRBV11-2	TRBJ1-2	ASSPGTGENYGYT
NA	TRBV7-9	TRBJ1-6	ASSPGRAESPLH
TRBD1	TRBV10-3	TRBJ1-2	AISVPQGYDGYT
TRBD1	TRBV30	TRBJ2-2	AWITGTGGLSGELF
TRBD1	TRBV5-5	TRBJ2-7	ASSHTTRGRYEQY
TRBD1	TRBV18	TRBJ1-2	ASSPQTDRVGYT
TRBD1	TRBV19	TRBJ2-7	ASSTPRTGGGEQY
NA	TRBV4-3	TRBJ2-2	ASSQDGGVVGWELF
NA	TRBV29-1	TRBJ1-2	SASSLGGYT
TRBD1	TRBV6-1	TRBJ2-7	ACARDSLYEQY
NA	TRBV6-5	TRBJ1-2	ASSYSRGGNYGYT
NA	TRBV19	NA	ASSTTGTKSEQY
NA	TRBV4-1	TRBJ1-1	ASSQDLPGGEGAF
NA	TRBV2	TRBJ2-2	ASSRGGNTGELF
TRBD2	TRBV7-6	TRBJ2-1	ASSPRHGTSGSYNEQF
TRBD1	TRBV28	TRBJ1-1	ASSFSDRVNTEAF
NA	TRBV7-9	TRBJ2-7	ASSKPGQTYEQY
TRBD2	TRBV30	TRBJ2-1	AWSAERGFYNEQF
NA	TRBV7-8	TRBJ1-2	ASSSRDTGSDGYT
TRBD1	TRBV2	TRBJ2-7	ASTLTGVYEQY
NA	TRBV5-6	TRBJ1-1	ASSSLLNTEAF
NA	TRBV6-5	TRBJ2-1	ASSLRVPRDEQF
NA	TRBV15	TRBJ1-1	ATSRAKLRLDDTEAF
NA	TRBV7-9	TRBJ1-1	ASSLRGGETGEAF
TRBD2	TRBV19	TRBJ2-1	ASSILAGGSSYNEQF
TRBD1	TRBV19	TRBJ1-1	ASTLRTGGRLNTEAF
TRBD1	TRBV13	TRBJ1-2	ASSGGQGLYGYT
TRBD1	TRBV7-8	TRBJ2-3	ASSIDRGHSDTQY
NA	TRBV5-4	TRBJ2-7	ASSRRLNYEQY
TRBD1	TRBV7-2	TRBJ2-7	ASSPGTGSYEQY
NA	TRBV5-1	TRBJ2-2	ASSFGQGDTGELF
TRBD2	TRBV7-2	TRBJ2-1	ASKLEGGAFAGEQF
TRBD2	TRBV7-2	TRBJ2-2	ASSLGGLAGTGELF
TRBD1	TRBV27	TRBJ1-2	ASSMGQGWLHYGYT
TRBD2	TRBV7-3	TRBJ2-1	ASSLTSSGGHNEQF
TRBD1	TRBV7-9	TRBJ1-5	SSSLGIGGGDNQPQH
TRBD1	TRBV9	TRBJ2-5	ASSPRGMQETQY
NA	TRBV7-2	TRBJ1-1	ASSLQGHMNTEAF
TRBD1	TRBV7-2	TRBJ1-1	ASSLRSQGDTEAF
TRBD1	TRBV11-2	TRBJ1-1	ASRFSGGGRAF
NA	TRBV5-1	TRBJ1-3	ASSLAGRGSGNTIY
TRBD1	TRBV7-6	TRBJ1-2	ASSPGGTHRGYT